The clone carrying this TCR beta chain was observed a single time. The antigen is undetermined. CDR3 length: 14 residues. V dropped 5 bases and J dropped 1 base, with 12 bases sitting between them. In germline, CDR1 is MDHEN, CDR2 SYDVKM. These data originate in a study of shared clonotypes between healthy human individuals. Overall study findings and caveats: The small donor group covered limited genetic and exposure diversity.

Produced via immunoSEQ multiplex PCR; TCRdb's table is partial and in-frame only. Found here are roughly 1 million clones, approximately 78% of them singletons; the top ten hold 0.52%. The TCR was taken from a man between 18 and 29 years old in good health. Some clones in this sample may be carry-over from other donors' samples. The sample comprised memory CD4+ T cells from PBMCs. Specified subset: CD45RA-negative fraction. The chain is built from TRBV28 and TRBJ2-7, with D possibly matching TRBD2 (5 bases). The chain's CDR3 is CASSAPGISYEQYF. CDR3 DNA sequence: TGTGCCAGCAGTGCTCCGGGGATTTCCTACGAGCAGTACTTC.